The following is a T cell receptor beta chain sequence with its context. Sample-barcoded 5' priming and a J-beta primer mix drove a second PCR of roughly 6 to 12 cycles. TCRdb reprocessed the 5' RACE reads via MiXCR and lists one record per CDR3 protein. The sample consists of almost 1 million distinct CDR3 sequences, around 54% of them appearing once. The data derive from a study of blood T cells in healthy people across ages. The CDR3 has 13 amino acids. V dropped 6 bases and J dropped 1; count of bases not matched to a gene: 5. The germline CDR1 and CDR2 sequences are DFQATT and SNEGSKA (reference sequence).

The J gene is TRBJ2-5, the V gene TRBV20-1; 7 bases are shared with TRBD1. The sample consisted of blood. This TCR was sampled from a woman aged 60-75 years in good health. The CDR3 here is CSAHRDSQETQYF. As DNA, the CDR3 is TGCAGTGCCCACCGGGACAGCCAAGAGACCCAGTACTTC.